The 2 T cell receptor beta chains presented below share a single source sample, sequenced in a study of regulatory T cells in long-lasting Graves disease. iRepertoire HTBI primers and Arm-PCR of CDR3 regions built TCR beta libraries. One entry per CDR3 protein, called by TCRdb with MiXCR from the multiplex PCR reads. Of over 350,000 distinct CDR3 sequences in the sample, 12% to 15% were seen once. Time point of the sample: newly diagnosed GD, antithyroid drugs for less than 3 months. RNA from PBMCs was the source of the TCR library. These same data were also listed under a study on T cells in Graves' hyperthyroidism and ophthalmopathy.

This material consisted of peripheral blood mononuclear cells (PBMCs), taken at new diagnosis, from a patient treated with antithyroid drugs. The source of these receptors is a woman between 45 and 65 years old with Graves disease.

The genes are TRBV5-4 and TRBJ2-7, with 14 bases that match TRBD2. Germline CDR1 is SGHNT and CDR2 is YYREEE (reference sequence). This CDR3 is 16 amino acids long. After removal of 0 bases from V and 6 bases from J, the junction contained 5 bases not matched to a gene. The CDR3 DNA is TGTGCCAGCAGCTTGGGGGGACTAGCGGGAGAGGGCGAGCAGTACTTC. It encodes CASSLGGLAGEGEQYF. Full variable domain (remainder filled in from reference TRBV5-4 and TRBJ2-7): ETGVTQSPTHLIKTRGQQVTLRCSSQSGHNTVSWYQQALGQGPQFIFQYYREEENGRGNFPPRFSGLQFPNYSSELNVNALELDDSALYLCASSLGGLAGEGEQYFGPGTRLTVT.

The chain recombines TRBV28 with TRBJ1-2; 12 bases match TRBD1. CDR3 size: 17 residues. Germline V gene data show CDR1 as MDHEN and CDR2 as SYDVKM. With 2 bases clipped from V and 1 base from J, the junction kept 5 bases outside the gene matches. CDR3 in DNA: TGTGCCAGCAGTTTAGGGGGACAGGGGGCGCTTAACTATGGCTACACCTTC. Encoded protein: CASSLGGQGALNYGYTF.